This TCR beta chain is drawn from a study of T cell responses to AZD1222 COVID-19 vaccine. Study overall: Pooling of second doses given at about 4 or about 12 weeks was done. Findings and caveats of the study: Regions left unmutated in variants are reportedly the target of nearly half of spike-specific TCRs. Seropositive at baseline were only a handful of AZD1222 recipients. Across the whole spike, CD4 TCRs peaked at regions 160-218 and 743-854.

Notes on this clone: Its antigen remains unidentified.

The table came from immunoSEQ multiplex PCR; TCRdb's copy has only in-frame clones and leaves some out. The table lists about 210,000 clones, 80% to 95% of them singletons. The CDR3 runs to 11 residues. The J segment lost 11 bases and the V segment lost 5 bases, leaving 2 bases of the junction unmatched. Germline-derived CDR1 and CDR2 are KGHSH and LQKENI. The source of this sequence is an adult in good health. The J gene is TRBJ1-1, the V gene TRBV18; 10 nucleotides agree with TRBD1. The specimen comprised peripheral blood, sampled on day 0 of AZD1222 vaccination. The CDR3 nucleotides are TGTGCCAGCTCAGACAGGGGGCGGGCTTTCTTT. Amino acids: CASSDRGRAFF.